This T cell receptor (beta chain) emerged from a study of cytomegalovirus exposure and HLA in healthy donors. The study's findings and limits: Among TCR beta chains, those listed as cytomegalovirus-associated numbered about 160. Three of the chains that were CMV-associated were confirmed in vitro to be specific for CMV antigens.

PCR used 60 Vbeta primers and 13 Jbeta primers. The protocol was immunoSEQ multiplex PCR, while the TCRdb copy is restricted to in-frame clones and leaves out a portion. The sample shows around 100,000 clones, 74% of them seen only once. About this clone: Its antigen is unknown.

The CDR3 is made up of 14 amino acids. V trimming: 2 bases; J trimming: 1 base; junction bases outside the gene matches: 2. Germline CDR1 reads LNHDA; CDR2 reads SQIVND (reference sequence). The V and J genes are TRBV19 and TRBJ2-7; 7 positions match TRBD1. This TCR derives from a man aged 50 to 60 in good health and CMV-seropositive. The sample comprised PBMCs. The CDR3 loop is CASSIKTGSYEQYF. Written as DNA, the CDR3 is TGTGCCAGTAGTATAAAGACAGGGTCCTACGAGCAGTACTTC.